This TCR beta chain emerged from a study of blood T cell repertoires in COVID-19. On the study more broadly: The United States, Italy and Spain were the sources of the acute and convalescent COVID-19 samples. T cells, B-cell-depleted T cells, or PBMCs supplied cDNA or gDNA.

V dropped 4 bases and J dropped 1 base, with 13 bases sitting between them. The CDR3 totals 15 residues. In germline, CDR1 is SNHLY, CDR2 FYNNEI. Method: immunoSEQ multiplex PCR; TCRdb's copy keeps in-frame clones and lacks some. Of tens of thousands of clones in the sample, 70% to 90% were seen once. The V and J genes are TRBV2 and TRBJ1-2, with a weak D call TRBD1 (6 bases). The sequenced material came from peripheral blood. The TCR was taken from a woman older than 75 with COVID-19, enrolled during active disease. CDR3 DNA: TGTGCCAGCAGTGCCGACAGGTATTTTAACTATGGCTACACCTTC. The encoded protein is CASSADRYFNYGYTF. The whole variable domain, remainder taken from reference TRBV2 and TRBJ1-2, is EPEVTQTPSHQVTQMGQEVILRCVPISNHLYFYWYRQILGQKVEFLVSFYNNEISEKSEIFDDQFSVERPDGSNFTLKIRSTKLEDSAMYFCASSADRYFNYGYTFGSGTRLTVV.